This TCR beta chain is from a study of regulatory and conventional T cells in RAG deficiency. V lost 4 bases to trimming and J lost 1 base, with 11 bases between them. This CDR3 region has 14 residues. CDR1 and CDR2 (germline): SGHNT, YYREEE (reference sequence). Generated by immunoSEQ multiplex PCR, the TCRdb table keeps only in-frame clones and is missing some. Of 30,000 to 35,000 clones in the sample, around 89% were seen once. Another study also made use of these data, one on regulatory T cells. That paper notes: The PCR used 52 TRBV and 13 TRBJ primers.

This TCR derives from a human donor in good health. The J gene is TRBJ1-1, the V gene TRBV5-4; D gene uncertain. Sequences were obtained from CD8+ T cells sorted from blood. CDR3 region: CASSANTENTEAFF. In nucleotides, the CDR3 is TGTGCCAGCAGCGCTAATACAGAGAACACTGAAGCTTTCTTT.